The 26 T cell receptor beta chains in this list originate from one sample, sequenced in a study of beta chain features in type 1 diabetes. General observations from the study: Shorter TCRB CDR3s, moderately but significantly so, marked every one of the four CD4+ subsets in Type 1 diabetes patients.

Sequenced material consisted of expressed TCRB transcripts (all of the isolated RNA was reverse transcribed). Generated by immunoSEQ multiplex PCR, the TCRdb table keeps only in-frame clones and is missing some. Of 600,000 to 700,000 clones listed, around an eighth are singletons. No cognate antigen is known for these TCRs. Sequences were obtained from naive CD4+ T cells from blood. These TCRs come from a man younger than 35 with type 1 diabetes.

The chain recombines TRBV11-2 with TRBJ2-1, with TRBD2 matching over 9 bases. Germline V gene data show CDR1 as SGHAT and CDR2 as FQNNGV. This CDR3 is built from 16 residues. After removal of 5 bases from V and 8 bases from J, the junction contained 13 bases not matched to a gene. CDR3 region: CASSNIERGAWDEQFF. CDR3 nucleotides: TGTGCCAGCAGCAATATTGAGCGGGGGGCCTGGGATGAGCAGTTCTTC.

This chain connects TRBV30 to TRBJ2-3; 11 bases are shared with TRBD2. Germline V gene sequence: CDR1 GTSNPN, CDR2 SVGIG (reference sequence). The CDR3 has 17 amino acids. Germline trimming cut 0 bases from V and 1 base from J; bases unmatched to any gene: 6. The CDR3 is CAWSVRRTSGRTDTQYF. In nucleotides, the CDR3 is TGTGCCTGGAGTGTACGGCGGACTAGCGGGCGCACAGATACGCAGTATTTT. Together with reference TRBV30 and TRBJ2-3, the CDR3 gives the full variable domain: SQTIHQWPATLVQPVGSPLSLECTVEGTSNPNLYWYRQAAGRGLQLLFYSVGIGQISSEVPQNLSASRPQDRQFILSSKKLLLSDSGFYLCAWSVRRTSGRTDTQYFGPGTRLTVL.

The table lists this clone with a few counts. The chain combines TRBV29-1 with TRBJ2-5, with D tentatively TRBD2 (6 bases). The CDR3 spans 12 residues. Trimming removed 7 bases at V and 0 bases at J, with 9 bases between. The germline gives CDR1 SQVTM, CDR2 ANQGSEA. The CDR3, as DNA: TGCAGCGGGGGCGGGGACCAAGAGACCCAGTACTTC. The encoded protein is CSGGGDQETQYF.

This clone was counted between two and nine times. The rearrangement uses TRBV2 and TRBJ1-2; a weak D match, TRBD1 (5 bases). The CDR3 sequence is 14 residues long. The ends were cut back, 10 bases at V and 6 bases at J, with 21 bases in the middle. Per germline, CDR1 SNHLY and CDR2 FYNNEI. The CDR3 sequence is CATQRQRGVDGYTF. CDR3 DNA sequence: TGTGCCACCCAAAGACAGCGAGGTGTGGATGGCTACACCTTC.

This clone has more than one count but fewer than ten. The chain employs TRBV7-9 and TRBJ2-1; D may match TRBD1 or TRBD2 (5 bases each). The length of the CDR3 is 15 residues. The germline V gene has CDR1 SEHNR and CDR2 FQNEAQ (reference sequence). The V gene lost 7 bases and the J gene lost 3 bases, with 16 bases spanning the gap. CDR3 DNA sequence: TGTGCCAGCACGACCGGGACGGCCGACTACAATGAGCAGTTCTTC. It codes for CASTTGTADYNEQFF.

This clone has just a few counts. This chain uses TRBV30 with TRBJ1-2; D is undetermined. This CDR3 is built from 14 residues. V lost 0 bases, J lost 8 bases, and 16 bases lay in between. The germline V gene has CDR1 GTSNPN and CDR2 SVGIG (reference sequence). In DNA form, the CDR3 reads TGTGCCTGGAGTGTACTAAGTTCGGTTGACGGCTACACCTTC. Its protein is CAWSVLSSVDGYTF.

In its sample, this clone was seen a few times. The chain is built from TRBV15 and TRBJ2-7, with D hard to call. This CDR3 is 14 amino acids long. Per the germline V gene, CDR1 is LNHNV and CDR2 is YYDKDF (reference sequence). Deletions cut 5 bases from V and 0 bases from J, with 11 bases between. The CDR3 nucleotides read TGTGCCACCAGCCCTCCCGGCAGCTCCTACGAGCAGTACTTC. Residues: CATSPPGSSYEQYF.

In this sample, this clone turned up a few times. The DNA for the CDR3 is TGTGCCTGGAGCCCAGGGACCTACGAGCAGTACTTC. This gives the protein CAWSPGTYEQYF. V gene TRBV30 combines with J gene TRBJ2-7, with TRBD1 as a possible D gene (5 bases). Trimming removed 3 bases at V and 2 bases at J, with 8 bases between. CDR1 GTSNPN and CDR2 SVGIG come from the germline V gene (reference sequence). CDR3 length: 12 residues.

This clone occurred a few times. The chain carries TRBV2 and TRBJ2-1; D might be TRBD2 (6 bases). The CDR3 is 13 residues long. V was clipped by 8 bases and J by 4 bases, with 12 bases between them. The V gene's germline CDR1 is SNHLY and CDR2 FYNNEI. The CDR3 bases are TGTGCCAGCCGGGACTCCCATTACAATGAGCAGTTCTTC. Amino acid sequence: CASRDSHYNEQFF.

The chain couples TRBV5-4 to TRBJ2-5; D may be TRBD1 or TRBD2 (5 bases each). This CDR3 has 15 amino acids. The V gene's germline CDR1 is SGHNT and CDR2 YYREEE (reference sequence). Trimming removed 3 bases at V and 5 bases at J, with 17 bases between. This CDR3 reads CASSSGSGTAETQYF. The DNA for the CDR3 is TGTGCCAGCAGCTCAGGTTCCGGGACGGCGGAGACCCAGTACTTC.

This clone has only a few counts. This chain uses TRBV18 with TRBJ2-2; D unresolved. This CDR3 is 14 amino acids long. CDR1 and CDR2 (germline): KGHSH, LQKENI. The V and J ends lost 3 bases and 0 bases respectively, with 5 bases between them. The CDR3 loop reads CASSPEANTGELFF. In DNA, the CDR3 is TGTGCCAGCTCACCCGAAGCGAACACCGGGGAGCTGTTTTTT.

This chain connects TRBV9 to TRBJ2-2; no clear D. In germline, CDR1 is SGDLS, CDR2 YYNGEE. The V end was cut by 0 bases, the J end by 0 bases, with 9 bases between. The CDR3 is made up of 16 amino acids. CDR3 protein: CASSVGPTANTGELFF. Here the CDR3 DNA reads TGTGCCAGCAGCGTAGGGCCAACCGCGAACACCGGGGAGCTGTTTTTT. Filled out from reference TRBV9 and TRBJ2-2, the complete variable domain reads DSGVTQTPKHLITATGQRVTLRCSPRSGDLSVYWYQQSLDQGLQFLIQYYNGEERAKGNILERFSAQQFPDLHSELNLSSLELGDSALYFCASSVGPTANTGELFFGEGSRLTVL.

The V and J genes are TRBV30 and TRBJ2-1, with D possibly being TRBD2 (6 bases). V was shortened by 1 base and J by 0 bases, with 10 bases between the two germline ends. Germline V gives CDR1 GTSNPN, CDR2 SVGIG (reference sequence). This CDR3 comprises 15 residues. CDR3 region: CAWSGDFSSYNEQFF. The CDR3 region has the DNA TGTGCCTGGAGTGGGGACTTCTCCTCCTACAATGAGCAGTTCTTC.

The CDR3 region has the DNA TGTGCCAGCAGCTTAATTAAGAGGGGGACTACGATGTTCTTC. Translation gives CASSLIKRGTTMFF. V and J are TRBV11-3 and TRBJ2-1; the D gene is possibly TRBD2 (7 bases). This CDR3 spans 14 amino acids. Trimming took 2 bases from V and 15 from J, leaving 20 bases between them. CDR1 is SGHNT, CDR2 YENEEA, per germline.

The rearrangement links TRBV28 to TRBJ2-1; D is possibly TRBD1 (6 bases). The CDR3 extends over 15 amino acids. Trimming took off 4 bases at V and 2 bases at J, with 12 bases between the two ends. CDR1 is MDHEN and CDR2 is SYDVKM in the germline V gene. DNA of the CDR3: TGTGCCAGCAGTTCCGGACAGATTACCTACAATGAGCAGTTCTTC. This translates into CASSSGQITYNEQFF. The full variable domain, with the rest looked up from reference TRBV28 and TRBJ2-1, is DVKVTQSSRYLVKRTGEKVFLECVQDMDHENMFWYRQDPGLGLRLIYFSYDVKMKEKGDIPEGYSVSREKKERFSLILESASTNQTSMYLCASSSGQITYNEQFFGPGTRLTVL.

The chain carries TRBV10-3 and TRBJ2-5, with D perhaps TRBD1 (6 bases). Between the trimmed V and J ends, which lost 10 bases and 1 base, there was a span of 10 bases. The CDR3 consists of 12 residues. Germline assignment: CDR1 ENHRY and CDR2 SYGVKD. CDR3 DNA sequence: TGTGCCAGCCAGGGGAGCCAAGAGACCCAGTACTTC. This translates into CASQGSQETQYF.

In the case of this clone: The sample has other DNA sequences that encode this CDR3 too. J is TRBJ1-5 and V is TRBV10-3; the match to TRBD1 covers 9 bases. This CDR3 region has 14 residues. V shed 2 bases, J shed 4 bases, and the junction held 0 bases outside the gene matches. Germline V CDR1 and CDR2: ENHRY, SYGVKD. CDR3 amino acids: CAISEGQGNQPQHF. The CDR3, as DNA: TGTGCCATCAGTGAGGGACAGGGGAATCAGCCCCAGCATTTT.

This clone occurred a few times. The chain carries TRBV25-1 and TRBJ2-2, with D maybe TRBD1 (5 bases). Germline CDR1 MGHDK, CDR2 SYGVNS. The CDR3 sequence is 16 residues long. The V and J ends lost 2 bases and 9 bases respectively, with 19 bases between them. The CDR3: CASSEIFATGRRELFF. The CDR3 nucleotides read TGTGCCAGCAGTGAAATTTTTGCCACAGGTCGGCGGGAGCTGTTTTTT.

This clone was seen a few times. The same CDR3 is also encoded by other DNA sequences in this sample. The genes are TRBV18 and TRBJ1-1; 7 positions agree with TRBD1. J was trimmed by 3 bases and V by 1 base; bases with no gene match: 2. CDR3 size: 14 residues. The V gene's germline CDR1 is KGHSH and CDR2 LQKENI. DNA of the CDR3: TGTGCCAGCTCACCACAGGGGGCGGACACTGAAGCTTTCTTT. It is translated as CASSPQGADTEAFF.

This clone turned up a few times. V usage is TRBV9 and J usage is TRBJ1-4, with 7 bases identical to TRBD1. Germline V CDR1 and CDR2: SGDLS, YYNGEE. The CDR3 spans 16 residues. V shed 3 bases, J shed 4 bases, and the junction held 9 bases outside the gene matches. The CDR3, as DNA: TGTGCCAGCAGCGCTGACCGAGGGGGCTTTAATGAAAAACTGTTTTTT. Translating it yields CASSADRGGFNEKLFF.

This clone has only a few counts. The V gene is TRBV9, the J gene TRBJ1-1; D is unresolved. The CDR3 is 15 residues long. Trimming took off 0 bases at V and 6 bases at J, with 15 bases between the two ends. Germline V gives CDR1 SGDLS, CDR2 YYNGEE. The CDR3 sequence is CASSVVRERFPEAFF. The CDR3 DNA follows: TGTGCCAGCAGCGTAGTACGAGAGAGATTCCCTGAAGCTTTCTTT.

This clone appeared a few times. The V and J genes are TRBV15 and TRBJ2-2, with unresolved D. The V gene's germline CDR1 is LNHNV and CDR2 YYDKDF (reference sequence). This CDR3 spans 13 amino acids. V was clipped by 0 bases and J by 6 bases, with 5 bases between them. CDR3 coding DNA: TGTGCCACCAGCAGAGATTTGCCCGGGGAGCTGTTTTTT. It codes for CATSRDLPGELFF.

This clone has more than one count but fewer than ten. V and J are TRBV7-9 and TRBJ2-1; 7 positions agree with TRBD1. The CDR3 length is 16 residues. CDR1 is SEHNR and CDR2 is FQNEAQ in the germline V gene (reference sequence). Trimming cost V 5 bases and J 2 bases; bases outside gene matches: 9. DNA of the CDR3: TGTGCCAGCAGCAAGACAGGGTCGCTGGCCTACAATGAGCAGTTCTTC. The encoded protein is CASSKTGSLAYNEQFF.

This chain joins TRBV7-9 and TRBJ2-7, with D tentatively TRBD2 (6 bases). Germline loops: CDR1 SEHNR, CDR2 FQNEAQ (reference sequence). Trimming removed 11 bases at V and 2 bases at J, with 16 bases between. The CDR3 is made up of 13 amino acids. CDR3 residues: CAVEGGWAYEQYF. Written as DNA, the CDR3 is TGTGCCGTCGAGGGAGGCTGGGCCTACGAGCAGTACTTC.

This clone appeared once. The chain employs TRBV30 and TRBJ1-3; 7 bases match TRBD1. The V and J ends lost 4 bases and 0 bases, in that order; junction bases with no gene match: 9. Germline V CDR1 and CDR2: GTSNPN, SVGIG (reference sequence). CDR3 length: 16 residues. CDR3 in DNA: TGTGCCTGGAACAGGGGAAAAACTAACTCTGGAAACACCATATATTTT. It specifies CAWNRGKTNSGNTIYF.

This chain links TRBV5-6 with TRBJ1-5; perhaps TRBD1 as D (5 bases). Trimming removed 0 bases from V and 4 bases from J, with 8 bases in between. The CDR3 has 14 residues. Germline V gene lookup returns CDR1 SGHDT and CDR2 YYEEEE. CDR3: CASSLATANQPQHF. CDR3 nucleotides: TGTGCCAGCAGCTTGGCGACAGCGAATCAGCCCCAGCATTTT.